The 20 T cell receptor beta chains below were found in one sample sequenced in a study of regulatory T cells in long-lasting Graves disease. Time point reported: newly diagnosed GD, antithyroid drugs for less than 3 months. RNA isolated from PBMCs was used to make the TCR library. Through Arm-PCR of CDR3 regions and iRepertoire HTBI primers, TCR beta libraries were built. From the multiplex PCR reads, TCRdb called clonotypes with MiXCR, one entry per CDR3 protein. Of over 450,000 distinct CDR3 sequences in the sample, 12% were seen once. The same sample was also used in a study of T cells in Graves' hyperthyroidism and ophthalmopathy.

The sequences come from peripheral blood mononuclear cells (PBMCs), collected at new diagnosis, from a patient treated with antithyroid drugs. These TCRs come from a woman aged 30 to 39 with Graves disease.

The chain has TRBV6-2 or TRBV6-3 and TRBJ2-5; 11 positions agree with TRBD2. CDR3 length: 16 residues. Germline trimming cut 6 bases from V and 5 bases from J; bases unmatched to any gene: 11. Germline V gene data show CDR1 as MNHEY and CDR2 as SVGEGT. The CDR3 is CASRHPLAGGPETQYF. In nucleotides, the CDR3 is TGTGCCAGCAGACACCCTTTAGCGGGGGGGCCGGAGACCCAGTACTTC.

This clonotype was observed many times. Written as DNA, the CDR3 is TGCGCCAGCAGCCCCGTACGGGGGGAGACCCAGTACTTC. Translation gives CASSPVRGETQYF. The V and J genes are TRBV5-1 and TRBJ2-5, with a possible D match to TRBD2 (6 bases). The germline V gene has CDR1 SGHRS and CDR2 YFSETQ. V was pared by 4 bases and J by 5 bases, with 12 bases between. The CDR3 loop spans 13 amino acids.

This chain connects TRBV19 to TRBJ2-7, with 10 nucleotides matching TRBD2. The germline V gene encodes CDR1 LNHDA and CDR2 SQIVND (reference sequence). The J segment lost 3 bases and the V segment lost 1 base, leaving 6 bases of the junction unmatched. There are 16 residues in the CDR3. In DNA, the CDR3 is TGTGCCAGTAGTATAGGGAAGCTAGCGGGAGTCTACGAGCAGTACTTC. This codes for CASSIGKLAGVYEQYF.

The chain couples TRBV20-1 to TRBJ1-4; D ambiguous. Germline assignment: CDR1 DFQATT and CDR2 SNEGSKA (reference sequence). The V and J ends lost 2 bases and 3 bases respectively, with 13 bases between them. This CDR3 comprises 15 residues. For the CDR3, the DNA is TGCAGTGCTAGACCACCGGGTACGGCTAATGAAAAACTGTTTTTT. Protein: CSARPPGTANEKLFF.

This clonotype was detected many times. The gene calls are TRBV4-1 and TRBJ1-2, with unresolved D. The CDR3 runs to 13 residues. Trimming shortened V by 4 bases and J by 4 bases, and 10 bases separated the two germline ends. Germline loops: CDR1 MGHRA, CDR2 YSYEKL. The CDR3 loop is CASSPRSPYGYTF. The CDR3 DNA sequence: TGCGCCAGCAGCCCCCGGAGCCCCTATGGCTACACCTTC.

This clonotype was seen ten or more times. CDR3 region: CATSDPRGPGETQYF. The CDR3, as DNA: TGTGCCACCAGTGATCCTCGGGGGCCGGGAGAGACCCAGTACTTC. The chain combines TRBV24-1 with TRBJ2-5; TRBD1 or TRBD2 may be the D gene (6 bases each). This CDR3 has 15 amino acids. Germline CDR1 is KGHDR and CDR2 is SFDVKD. V gave up 3 bases and J gave up 4 bases, with 14 bases separating them.

In regard to this clonotype: This may stem from a read error, because a much larger clone lies one nucleotide away. V is TRBV4-3 and J is TRBJ1-2; D possibly corresponds to TRBD1 (5 bases). Germline V CDR1 and CDR2: LGHNA, YSLEER. This CDR3 spans 15 amino acids. Trimming left V 1 base short and J 4 bases short, with 13 bases between. CDR3 in DNA: TGCGCCAGCAGCCAAGGAAAGGGGCTGGGCTATGGCTACACCTTC. Protein product: CASSQGKGLGYGYTF.

The gene calls are TRBV7-6 and TRBJ1-2, with TRBD1 as a possible D gene (6 bases). The CDR3 extends over 15 amino acids. The germline V gene has CDR1 SGHVS and CDR2 FNYEAQ. The ends were cut back, 5 bases at V and 4 bases at J, with 17 bases in the middle. The CDR3 loop is CASSAETGRPYGYTF. In DNA, the CDR3 is TGTGCCAGCAGCGCCGAAACAGGGAGACCCTATGGCTACACCTTC. Looking up the rest from reference TRBV7-6 and TRBJ1-2 gives the full variable domain: GAGVSQSPRYKVTKRGQDVALRCDPISGHVSLYWYRQALGQGPEFLTYFNYEAQQDKSGLPNDRFSAERPEGSISTLTIQRTEQRDSAMYRCASSAETGRPYGYTFGSGTRLTVV.

In its sample, this clonotype was seen a few times. The genes are TRBV15 and TRBJ2-1; unclear D gene. CDR3 length: 12 residues. V was clipped by 0 bases and J by 10 bases, with 7 bases between them. Germline V CDR1 and CDR2: LNHNV, YYDKDF (reference sequence). CDR3 DNA sequence: TGTGCCACCAGCAGAGATCTAGGAGAGCAGTTCTTC. Amino acid sequence: CATSRDLGEQFF.

This clonotype was counted only a few times. The chain uses TRBV5-1 and TRBJ1-1; D unresolved. Deletions cut 3 bases from V and 0 bases from J, with 6 bases between. The germline gives CDR1 SGHRS, CDR2 YFSETQ. This CDR3 region has 13 residues. CDR3 amino acids: CASSSFMNTEAFF. The CDR3 DNA follows: TGCGCCAGCAGCTCCTTCATGAACACTGAAGCTTTCTTT.

This clonotype appeared many times. V and J are TRBV6-2 or TRBV6-3 and TRBJ1-5; no reliable D call. Germline CDR1 reads MNHEY; CDR2 reads SVGEGT. V was shortened by 6 bases and J by 0 bases, with 6 bases between the two germline ends. This CDR3 contains 13 residues. CDR3 in amino acids: CASRPTSNQPQHF. The CDR3 bases are TGTGCCAGCAGACCTACTAGCAATCAGCCCCAGCATTTT.

Many counts were recorded for this clonotype. The chain combines TRBV29-1 with TRBJ1-1; 7 positions agree with TRBD1. This CDR3 is built from 12 residues. V lost 7 bases and J lost 1; bases outside the gene matches: 3. The germline V gene encodes CDR1 SQVTM and CDR2 ANQGSEA. The CDR3 region has the DNA TGCAGCGCTGGGACAGAGAACACTGAAGCTTTCTTT. Translated: CSAGTENTEAFF.

This clonotype was found many times. This chain uses TRBV20-1 with TRBJ2-3, with 10 bases matching TRBD2. CDR1 DFQATT and CDR2 SNEGSKA come from the germline V gene (reference sequence). The CDR3 spans 16 residues. J was trimmed by 4 bases and V by 0 bases; bases with no gene match: 7. CDR3 sequence reads: CSARDWASGSSDTQYF. The DNA for the CDR3 is TGCAGTGCTAGAGATTGGGCTAGCGGGAGCTCAGATACGCAGTATTTT.

This sequence joins TRBV6-2 or TRBV6-3 and TRBJ2-1; the match to TRBD2 covers 8 bases. Looked up from germline, CDR1 is MNHEY and CDR2 is SVGEGT. This CDR3 comprises 14 residues. V was clipped by 5 bases and J by 9 bases; unmatched bases: 9. The CDR3 sequence is CASSGGLAWVEQFF. DNA for the CDR3: TGTGCCAGCAGTGGAGGACTAGCCTGGGTTGAGCAGTTCTTC.

This clonotype was counted many times. The chain combines TRBV2 with TRBJ2-2; no clear D. V was trimmed by 11 bases and J by 3 bases, leaving 10 bases between them. Germline V gene sequence: CDR1 SNHLY, CDR2 FYNNEI. The CDR3 totals 12 residues. DNA for the CDR3: TGTGCCGGCACTCAGTACACCGGGGAGCTGTTTTTT. It translates to CAGTQYTGELFF.

This clonotype was observed at least ten times. The chain combines TRBV11-3 with TRBJ2-2; 9 bases align to TRBD1. CDR3 length: 14 residues. The germline V gene encodes CDR1 SGHNT and CDR2 YENEEA. V shed 6 bases, J shed 4 bases, and the junction held 3 bases outside the gene matches. CDR3 in DNA: TGTGCCAGCAGGTGGACAGGGGCCACCGGGGAGCTGTTTTTT. It encodes CASRWTGATGELFF.

This clonotype was observed at least ten times. This chain connects TRBV27 to TRBJ2-5, with a weak D call TRBD2 (6 bases). The CDR3 spans 16 residues. Germline V gene lookup returns CDR1 MNHEY and CDR2 SMNVEV (reference sequence). V lost 2 bases and J lost 3, with 16 bases in between. Here the CDR3 reads CASSLMGGTAEETQYF. Written as DNA, the CDR3 is TGTGCCAGCAGTTTAATGGGGGGAACAGCCGAAGAGACCCAGTACTTC.

This clonotype was picked up many times. The chain carries TRBV9 and TRBJ2-2; 8 positions agree with TRBD2. J lost 0 bases, V lost 4 bases, and 11 bases had no gene match. The CDR3 spans 18 residues. In germline, CDR1 is SGDLS, CDR2 YYNGEE. CDR3: CASSPQALLAANTGELFF. The CDR3 coding sequence is TGTGCCAGCAGCCCTCAGGCCCTACTAGCGGCGAACACCGGGGAGCTGTTTTTT.

This clonotype was recorded many times. The gene calls are TRBV11-1 and TRBJ2-1; D perhaps matches TRBD1 (6 bases). Between the trimmed V and J ends, which lost 4 bases and 4 bases, there was a span of 14 bases. The length of the CDR3 is 15 residues. Germline CDR1 SGHAT, CDR2 FQDESV (reference sequence). In DNA form, the CDR3 reads TGTGCCAGCAGCTGGGGGCGGGCCACGTACAATGAGCAGTTCTTC. Its protein product is CASSWGRATYNEQFF.

This clonotype has ten or more counts. This sequence joins TRBV28 and TRBJ2-1, with a weak D call TRBD1 (6 bases). The CDR3 totals 17 residues. Trimming left V 7 bases short and J 5 bases short, with 24 bases between. CDR1 and CDR2 from the germline V gene are MDHEN and SYDVKM. The CDR3 nucleotides are TGTGCCAGCATTCGGACAGCCAAACTCCTAGCTGACAATGAGCAGTTCTTC. Amino acids: CASIRTAKLLADNEQFF.